Below, 30 T cell receptor beta chains from the same sample are listed, as sequenced in a study of ipilimumab plus nivolumab after autologous stem cell transplantation. Produced via immunoSEQ multiplex PCR; TCRdb's table is partial and in-frame only. This table holds about 16,000 clones, approximately 81% found once. The material was PBMCs, obtained in a trial of ipilimumab plus nivolumab as post-transplant consolidation. These receptors originate from a male donor with diffuse large B-cell lymphoma.

In its sample, this clone was seen once. CDR3 amino acids: CATSRDRYSQETQYF. The CDR3 coding sequence is TGTGCCACCAGCAGAGATCGGTACAGTCAAGAGACCCAGTACTTC. V usage is TRBV15 and J usage is TRBJ2-5; D uncertain. The CDR3 length is 15 residues. Germline CDR1 reads LNHNV; CDR2 reads YYDKDF (reference sequence). V shed 0 bases and J shed 2 bases, with 10 bases lying between them.

The chain combines TRBV5-1 with TRBJ2-3; D remains unclear. This CDR3 spans 11 amino acids. CDR1 and CDR2 (germline): SGHRS, YFSETQ. Trimming cost V 7 bases and J 7 bases, with 10 bases left between them. The CDR3, as DNA: TGCGCCAGCGGTGACCAATATACGCAGTATTTT. It specifies CASGDQYTQYF.

V is TRBV9 and J is TRBJ2-1; D uncertain. The CDR3 sequence is 15 residues long. The ends were cut back, 2 bases at V and 3 bases at J, with 12 bases in the middle. From germline, CDR1 is SGDLS and CDR2 YYNGEE. The CDR3 region has the DNA TGTGCCAGCAGCGTGGGCTCAACGGGCTACAATGAGCAGTTCTTC. This translates into CASSVGSTGYNEQFF.

The chain uses TRBV5-4 and TRBJ1-2; D is uncertain. Between the trimmed V and J ends, which lost 6 bases and 6 bases, there was a span of 15 bases. Germline CDR1 is SGHNT and CDR2 is YYREEE (reference sequence). The CDR3 has 13 amino acids. The CDR3 DNA reads TGTGCCAGCACCTCTGGTCGTAGCAATGGCTACACCTTC. Protein product: CASTSGRSNGYTF.

The CDR3 region is CASSLEPGAANTGELFF. The CDR3 DNA is TGTGCCAGCTCTCTTGAGCCAGGGGCCGCGAACACCGGGGAGCTGTTTTTT. The chain combines TRBV18 with TRBJ2-2; D is perhaps TRBD1 (6 bases). V was clipped by 6 bases and J by 0 bases, with 17 bases between them. In germline, CDR1 is KGHSH, CDR2 LQKENI. The CDR3 spans 17 residues.

The gene calls are TRBV5-4 and TRBJ1-5; possible D gene TRBD1, 5 bases. Germline loops: CDR1 SGHNT, CDR2 YYREEE (reference sequence). The CDR3 totals 13 residues. V lost 4 bases to trimming and J lost 6 bases, with 11 bases between them. Written as DNA, the CDR3 is TGTGCCAGCAGCCCAGGGATGGCTCAGCCCCAGCATTTT. This gives the protein CASSPGMAQPQHF.

In this sample, this clone turned up once. V gene TRBV27 combines with J gene TRBJ2-3; 7 bases agree with TRBD1. This CDR3 spans 12 amino acids. Germline V lookup: CDR1 MNHEY, CDR2 SMNVEV (reference sequence). The V gene end was trimmed by 6 bases and the J gene end by 4 bases; junction bases not matched to a gene: 1. This CDR3 is CASRTGSDTQYF. The CDR3 bases are TGTGCCAGCAGGACAGGGTCAGATACGCAGTATTTT.

The rearrangement links TRBV5-1 to TRBJ2-7; D call uncertain. The CDR3 is made up of 14 amino acids. Per the germline V gene, CDR1 is SGHRS and CDR2 is YFSETQ. V lost 2 bases and J 0 bases, leaving 9 bases between the germline ends. The DNA for the CDR3 is TGCGCCAGCAGCTTTTTGGGCGGCTCCTACGAGCAGTACTTC. Translating it yields CASSFLGGSYEQYF. The full variable domain, rest sourced from reference TRBV5-1 and TRBJ2-7, is KAGVTQTPRYLIKTRGQQVTLSCSPISGHRSVSWYQQTPGQGLQFLFEYFSETQRNKGNFPGRFSGRQFSNSRSEMNVSTLELGDSALYLCASSFLGGSYEQYFGPGTRLTVT.

The chain couples TRBV11-1 to TRBJ2-3; 10 bases line up with TRBD2. Germline CDR1 SGHAT, CDR2 FQDESV (reference sequence). This CDR3 is 15 amino acids long. The V gene end was trimmed by 5 bases and the J gene end by 4 bases; junction bases not matched to a gene: 6. The CDR3 nucleotides read TGTGCCAGCAGCAAAACTAGCGGGGATGCAGATACGCAGTATTTT. This gives the protein CASSKTSGDADTQYF.

V usage is TRBV28 and J usage is TRBJ1-1; D is possibly TRBD1 (6 bases). V dropped 10 bases and J dropped 0 bases, with 27 bases sitting between them. The CDR3 contains 18 residues. Germline values: CDR1 MDHEN, CDR2 SYDVKM. Here the CDR3 reads CAKTPGGELFNLNTEAFF. CDR3 bases: TGTGCCAAAACCCCGGGGGGCGAGCTTTTTAATTTGAACACTGAAGCTTTCTTT.

V and J are TRBV19 and TRBJ1-3, with 7 bases lining up with TRBD1. V lost 2 bases, J lost 0 bases, and 7 bases stayed unmatched. Germline assignment: CDR1 LNHDA and CDR2 SQIVND (reference sequence). The length of the CDR3 is 17 residues. This CDR3 is CASSILGTAFSGNTIYF. CDR3 coding DNA: TGTGCCAGTAGTATACTCGGGACAGCCTTCTCTGGAAACACCATATATTTT. The whole variable domain, remainder taken from reference TRBV19 and TRBJ1-3, is DGGITQSPKYLFRKEGQNVTLSCEQNLNHDAMYWYRQDPGQGLRLIYYSQIVNDFQKGDIAEGYSVSREKKESFPLTVTSAQKNPTAFYLCASSILGTAFSGNTIYFGEGSWLTVV.

The rearrangement links TRBV27 to TRBJ2-7; the D gene is possibly TRBD2 (5 bases). This CDR3 spans 15 amino acids. Germline CDR1 reads MNHEY; CDR2 reads SMNVEV (reference sequence). V was shortened by 1 base and J by 0 bases, with 10 bases between the two germline ends. CDR3 amino acids: CASSLLRVSSYEQYF. CDR3 DNA: TGTGCCAGCAGTTTATTGAGGGTCAGCTCCTACGAGCAGTACTTC.

The rearrangement joins TRBV2 to TRBJ1-3, with D unclear. The germline V gene encodes CDR1 SNHLY and CDR2 FYNNEI. This CDR3 region has 15 residues. V lost 2 bases and J 6 bases, leaving 14 bases between the germline ends. The DNA for the CDR3 is TGTGCCAGCAGTGAAAGTGACGGCAGGAAAAACACCATATATTTT. It is translated as CASSESDGRKNTIYF.

V usage is TRBV9 and J usage is TRBJ1-5; the match to TRBD1 covers 10 bases. V lost 3 bases, J lost 5 bases, and 2 bases stayed unmatched. Per germline, CDR1 SGDLS and CDR2 YYNGEE. The CDR3 contains 14 residues. The CDR3 DNA reads TGTGCCAGCAGCGCGGGACAGGGGTATCAGCCCCAGCATTTT. This codes for CASSAGQGYQPQHF.

This clone was seen only a few times. V is TRBV30 and J is TRBJ2-1, with 7 bases that match TRBD1. V shed 0 bases and J 3 bases; nucleotides not matched to a gene: 2. The germline V gene has CDR1 GTSNPN and CDR2 SVGIG (reference sequence). This CDR3 contains 14 residues. CDR3 sequence: CAWSVHRGYNEQFF. The CDR3 coding sequence is TGTGCCTGGAGTGTGCACAGGGGCTACAATGAGCAGTTCTTC.

This clone qualifies as medium-sized. The chain recombines TRBV28 with TRBJ2-5; TRBD1 is a possible D gene (6 bases). The V end was cut by 2 bases, the J end by 5 bases, with 15 bases between. The CDR3 is 15 residues long. From germline, CDR1 is MDHEN and CDR2 SYDVKM. The chain's CDR3 is CASSLVQDSGETQYF. The CDR3, as DNA: TGTGCCAGCAGTTTAGTGCAGGACAGTGGGGAGACCCAGTACTTC.

The V call is TRBV9, the J call TRBJ2-3; no clear D. Germline-derived CDR1 and CDR2 are SGDLS and YYNGEE. Trimming shortened V by 3 bases and J by 2 bases, and 10 bases separated the two germline ends. The CDR3 length is 14 residues. The DNA of the CDR3 is TGTGCCAGCAGCGCCTCAGGTTTCACAGATACGCAGTATTTT. It specifies CASSASGFTDTQYF.

The J gene is TRBJ1-2, the V gene TRBV6-6; D is perhaps TRBD1 (5 bases). From germline, CDR1 is MNHNY and CDR2 SVGAGI (reference sequence). V was pared by 6 bases and J by 0 bases, with 17 bases between. The CDR3 has 16 amino acids. This CDR3 is CASRRGKLESNYGYTF. The CDR3 region has the DNA TGTGCCAGCAGAAGGGGCAAACTAGAGTCTAACTATGGCTACACCTTC.

This chain connects TRBV6-1 to TRBJ2-3; no clear D. Trimming pared 7 bases from V and 2 bases from J, leaving 10 bases between. The V gene's germline CDR1 is MNHNS and CDR2 SASEGT. This CDR3 contains 13 residues. Written as DNA, the CDR3 is TGTGCCAGCATGGCTGGCAACACAGATACGCAGTATTTT. Residues: CASMAGNTDTQYF.

The V and J genes are TRBV19 and TRBJ2-1; perhaps D is TRBD1 or TRBD2 (5 bases each). This CDR3 is built from 16 residues. Germline loops: CDR1 LNHDA, CDR2 SQIVND (reference sequence). V was cut by 6 bases and J by 7 bases, with 22 bases left in between. The CDR3 reads CASRTAGTSADNEQFF. The CDR3 coding sequence is TGTGCCAGTAGGACTGCCGGGACCAGTGCCGATAATGAGCAGTTCTTC.

The chain couples TRBV7-8 to TRBJ2-1; TRBD2 matches 14 bases. CDR1 and CDR2 from the germline V gene are SGHVS and FQNEAQ. The length of the CDR3 is 17 residues. Trimming at V came to 1 base and at J to 7 bases, leaving 6 bases not matched to a gene. The CDR3 coding sequence is TGTGCCAGCAGCTTAGTCCGACTAGCGGGGGGGCAGAATGAGCAGTTCTTC. Its translation is CASSLVRLAGGQNEQFF.

The chain is built from TRBV6-5 and TRBJ2-3, with TRBD2 identical over 8 bases. CDR3 length: 14 amino acids. In germline, CDR1 is MNHEY, CDR2 SVGAGI. J gave up 4 bases and V 10 bases, and 10 bases lay outside the gene matches. CDR3: CATGGGGLADTQYF. DNA of the CDR3: TGTGCCACCGGGGGCGGGGGGTTGGCAGATACGCAGTATTTT.

This chain connects TRBV15 to TRBJ1-5; no definite D call. This CDR3 is 15 amino acids long. V gave up 0 bases and J gave up 4 bases, with 10 bases separating them. CDR1 LNHNV and CDR2 YYDKDF come from the germline V gene (reference sequence). CDR3 region: CATSRDSTANQPQHF. DNA for the CDR3: TGTGCCACCAGCAGAGATTCTACGGCGAATCAGCCCCAGCATTTT.

The chain is built from TRBV27 and TRBJ2-1; no clear D gene. This CDR3 has 13 amino acids. V lost 2 bases to trimming and J lost 8 bases, with 10 bases between them. Germline V gives CDR1 MNHEY, CDR2 SMNVEV (reference sequence). This CDR3 reads CASSLILSDEQFF. DNA of the CDR3: TGTGCCAGCAGTTTAATTTTATCGGATGAGCAGTTCTTC.

V and J are TRBV25-1 and TRBJ1-1; maybe TRBD1 (6 bases). The CDR3 has 13 residues. Trimming stripped 6 bases from V and 6 bases from J, with 14 bases between. Germline values: CDR1 MGHDK, CDR2 SYGVNS. The CDR3 sequence: CASRVTGSPEAFF. CDR3 DNA sequence: TGTGCCAGCAGAGTCACAGGGAGCCCTGAAGCTTTCTTT.

This clone is medium-sized within its sample. The chain recombines TRBV12-5 with TRBJ1-2; 8 bases match TRBD1. V lost 6 bases, J lost 4 bases, and 7 bases stayed unmatched. Germline CDR1 is LGHNT and CDR2 is FRNRAP. CDR3 length equals 14 residues. The DNA of the CDR3 is TGTGCTAGTGGGCAACAGGGGGGGCTCTATGGCTACACCTTC. Its protein is CASGQQGGLYGYTF.

Written as DNA, the CDR3 is TGTGCCAGCAGCTTGGGCTCGATGGGGCGGGCGAAAGACAATGAGCAGTTCTTC. It specifies CASSLGSMGRAKDNEQFF. V usage is TRBV5-4 and J usage is TRBJ2-1; D may be TRBD1 or TRBD2 (5 bases each). This CDR3 comprises 18 residues. V gave up 0 bases and J gave up 5 bases, with 21 bases separating them. Germline lookup yields CDR1 SGHNT and CDR2 YYREEE (reference sequence).

The rearrangement uses TRBV28 and TRBJ1-1; a weak D match, TRBD1 (6 bases). V lost 4 bases and J 1 base, leaving 19 bases between the germline ends. This CDR3 is 17 amino acids long. Germline CDR1 and CDR2: MDHEN and SYDVKM. CDR3 sequence reads: CASSSPQFGTKNTEAFF. CDR3 in DNA: TGTGCCAGCAGTTCGCCCCAATTCGGGACAAAGAACACTGAAGCTTTCTTT. The full variable domain, with the rest looked up from reference TRBV28 and TRBJ1-1, is DVKVTQSSRYLVKRTGEKVFLECVQDMDHENMFWYRQDPGLGLRLIYFSYDVKMKEKGDIPEGYSVSREKKERFSLILESASTNQTSMYLCASSSPQFGTKNTEAFFGQGTRLTVV.

J is TRBJ1-3 and V is TRBV4-3; D may be TRBD1 (5 bases). Germline V gene data show CDR1 as LGHNA and CDR2 as YSLEER. V was cut by 1 base and J by 0 bases, with 10 bases left in between. This CDR3 is 16 amino acids long. The CDR3 nucleotides are TGCGCCAGCAGCCAAGCCCCGACAGTCTCTGGAAACACCATATATTTT. It yields the protein CASSQAPTVSGNTIYF.

This clone was picked up a small number of times. The rearrangement links TRBV5-4 to TRBJ1-2; the D is unclear. Germline lookup yields CDR1 SGHNT and CDR2 YYREEE (reference sequence). V lost 4 bases and J lost 6, with 16 bases in between. This CDR3 has 14 residues. The CDR3 sequence is CASSAPLKSNGYTF. The CDR3 nucleotides read TGTGCCAGCAGCGCTCCGCTTAAATCGAATGGCTACACCTTC.